This T cell receptor (beta chain) was identified during a study of blood T cell repertoires in COVID-19. Study at large: The United States, Italy and Spain supplied acute and convalescent COVID-19 samples. T cells, B-cell-depleted T cells, or PBMCs provided the cDNA or gDNA that served as material.

In the original workflow: It was from reference gene primer amplification that nucleated cell counts were estimated. The data were produced by immunoSEQ multiplex PCR, yet TCRdb's version contains in-frame clones alone and is incomplete. The V and J calls and clone size were taken over from that table, and D and trimming were inferred from the DNA. The table has about 160,000 clones, approximately 80% seen once; the top ten hold 11%. Germline CDR1 MNHEY, CDR2 SVGAGI. CDR3 length: 13 amino acids. Trimming shortened V by 9 bases and J by 0 bases, and 11 bases separated the two germline ends. The clonotype was recovered from a human donor in a cohort sampled during active COVID-19. The V and J genes are TRBV6-5 and TRBJ1-2; D ambiguous. Sequenced sample: peripheral blood. CDR3 residues: CASLGPPNYGYTF. The CDR3 DNA reads TGTGCCAGTCTTGGGCCCCCTAACTATGGCTACACCTTC.